This T cell receptor beta chain is from a study of cytomegalovirus exposure and HLA in healthy donors. Study at large: From HLA-typed donors, an early data release held about 85 million unique TCRs.

This CDR3 is built from 15 residues. CDR1 and CDR2 from the germline V gene are MDHEN and SYDVKM. V trimming: 6 bases; J trimming: 1 base; junction bases outside the gene matches: 7. Findings and caveats of the study: Under 20,000 TCR beta sequences were associated with HLA alleles at 0.05 false discovery rate in a later analysis.

With 60 Vbeta and 13 Jbeta primers, the PCR was carried out. TCRdb's table, derived via immunoSEQ multiplex PCR, lists solely in-frame clones and lacks some. In the table there are roughly 130,000 clones, around four fifths of which are singletons. This clone appeared a few times. Its antigen is still unknown. Sequencing was performed on PBMCs. This TCR derives from a woman between 40 and 50 years old in good health and CMV-seropositive. The rearrangement links TRBV28 to TRBJ2-3, with 7 bases aligning to TRBD2. The CDR3: CASRDGGTGTDTQYF. The CDR3 nucleotides read TGTGCCAGCAGGGACGGGGGGACGGGCACAGATACGCAGTATTTT.